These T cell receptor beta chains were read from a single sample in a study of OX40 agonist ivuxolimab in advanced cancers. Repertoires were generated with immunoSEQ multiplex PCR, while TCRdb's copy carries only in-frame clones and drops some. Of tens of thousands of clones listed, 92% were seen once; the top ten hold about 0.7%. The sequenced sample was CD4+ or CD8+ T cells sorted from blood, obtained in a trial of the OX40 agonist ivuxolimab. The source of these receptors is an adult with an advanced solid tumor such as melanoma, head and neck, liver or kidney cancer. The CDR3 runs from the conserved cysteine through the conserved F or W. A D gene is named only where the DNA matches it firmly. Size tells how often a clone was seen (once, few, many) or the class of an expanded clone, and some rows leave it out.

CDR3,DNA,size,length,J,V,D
CSALREPGAFF,TGCAGTGCTCTCAGGGAACCGGGAGCTTTCTTT,-,11,TRBJ1-1,TRBV20-1,-
CASSLRTGIYEQYF,TGTGCCAGCAGCTTGCGGACAGGGATCTACGAGCAGTACTTC,medium-sized,14,TRBJ2-7,TRBV7-8,TRBD1
CASSEVRGPSTEAFF,TGTGCCAGCAGTGAGGTGAGGGGGCCTAGCACTGAAGCTTTCTTT,few,15,TRBJ1-1,TRBV2,TRBD1
CASSRTGQGGYTF,TGTGCCAGCAGCCGGACAGGGCAAGGCGGCTACACCTTC,-,13,TRBJ1-2,TRBV25-1,TRBD1
CASSPREDAGGTQYF,TGTGCCAGCTCACCACGGGAAGATGCAGGCGGTACGCAGTATTTT,-,15,TRBJ2-3,TRBV18,-
CASSEGVISYNEQFF,TGTGCCAGCAGCGAAGGAGTGATCTCCTACAATGAGCAGTTCTTC,-,15,TRBJ2-1,TRBV9,-
CASSPTSGSNEQYF,TGCGCCAGCAGCCCGACTAGCGGGAGTAACGAGCAGTACTTC,-,14,TRBJ2-7,TRBV5-1,TRBD2
CASSPQRDQPQHF,TGTGCCAGCAGCCCCCAGAGGGATCAGCCCCAGCATTTT,few,13,TRBJ1-5,TRBV27,-
CASSLGGQAETQYF,TGTGCCAGCAGCTTAGGGGGACAGGCAGAGACCCAGTACTTC,-,14,TRBJ2-5,TRBV7-6,TRBD1
CARADRRGKYSNQPQHF,TGTGCCAGGGCCGACAGGAGGGGGAAGTATAGCAATCAGCCCCAGCATTTT,-,17,TRBJ1-5,TRBV5-4,-
CASSLLLSAKNIQYF,TGTGCCAGCAGCTTATTATTGTCGGCCAAAAACATTCAGTACTTC,once,15,TRBJ2-4,TRBV7-8,-
CASSSDGVYEQYF,TGTGCCAGCAGCTCCGACGGTGTCTACGAGCAGTACTTC,-,13,TRBJ2-7,TRBV5-4,-
CASSFGRTSGYTDTQYF,TGTGCCAGCAGCTTCGGCCGAACTAGCGGATACACAGATACGCAGTATTTT,once,17,TRBJ2-3,TRBV5-8,TRBD2
CASSQTHATDTQYF,TGTGCCAGTAGCCAGACTCATGCTACAGATACGCAGTATTTT,-,14,TRBJ2-3,TRBV19,-
CASSNSGLSTDTQYF,TGTGCCAGTAGTAATAGCGGTCTTAGCACAGATACGCAGTATTTT,-,15,TRBJ2-3,TRBV19,-
CASSLYGSDTDTQYF,TGTGCCAGCAGCTTGTATGGTTCCGACACAGATACGCAGTATTTT,-,15,TRBJ2-3,TRBV5-6,-
CAWSLTGASLGNQYF,TGTGCCTGGAGCCTGACAGGGGCTTCGTTAGGGAACCAGTACTTC,-,15,TRBJ2-7,TRBV30,TRBD1
CASSAGGDGYTF,TGTGCCAGCTCAGCAGGGGGAGATGGCTACACCTTC,-,12,TRBJ1-2,TRBV18,TRBD1
CASSPGQGVKSPLHF,TGTGCCAGCAGCCCCGGACAGGGCGTAAAATCACCCCTCCACTTT,-,15,TRBJ1-6,TRBV6-1,TRBD1
CATGIGTLSYEQYF,TGTGCCACCGGGATCGGGACACTCTCCTACGAGCAGTACTTC,once,14,TRBJ2-7,TRBV19,-
CASSPGQGGPDTQYF,TGTGCCAGCTCACCTGGACAGGGGGGTCCAGATACGCAGTATTTT,-,15,TRBJ2-3,TRBV18,TRBD1
CASSSTSGYEQYF,TGTGCCAGCAGCTCCACTAGCGGATACGAGCAGTACTTC,-,13,TRBJ2-7,TRBV7-6,TRBD2
CASSLNPGDEQYF,TGTGCCAGCAGTTTAAATCCGGGGGACGAGCAGTACTTC,-,13,TRBJ2-7,TRBV27,-
CASSDAGDTDTQYF,TGTGCCAGCAGTGATGCGGGAGACACAGATACGCAGTATTTT,-,14,TRBJ2-3,TRBV6-1,TRBD2
CASSERWATGELFF,TGTGCCAGCAGTGAAAGATGGGCAACCGGGGAGCTGTTTTTT,-,14,TRBJ2-2,TRBV6-1,-
CASSPLGTGQNTEAFF,TGTGCCAGCTCACCACTCGGGACAGGACAGAACACTGAAGCTTTCTTT,-,16,TRBJ1-1,TRBV18,TRBD1
CASSRDREGTQYF,TGTGCCAGCAGCCGAGACAGGGAAGGGACCCAGTACTTC,once,13,TRBJ2-5,TRBV7-3,TRBD1
CASSPQGDSYEQYF,TGTGCCAGCAGCCCCCAGGGGGACTCCTACGAGCAGTACTTC,-,14,TRBJ2-7,TRBV9,TRBD1
CASSLVTGETQYF,TGTGCCAGCAGCTTAGTGACGGGGGAGACCCAGTACTTC,-,13,TRBJ2-5,TRBV7-9,-
CASSDRPRVPKGEQYF,TGTGCCAGCAGTGATCGTCCGAGGGTTCCCAAAGGGGAGCAGTACTTC,-,16,TRBJ2-7,TRBV6-1,-
CASRQYPPGQGYYGYTF,TGCGCCAGCAGGCAATACCCGCCGGGACAGGGGTACTATGGCTACACCTTC,-,17,TRBJ1-2,TRBV5-1,TRBD1
CASSLDTDNYGYTF,TGCGCCAGCAGCTTGGATACAGATAACTATGGCTACACCTTC,-,14,TRBJ1-2,TRBV5-1,-
CASSLVFGTEQYF,TGCGCCAGCAGCTTGGTATTCGGTACTGAGCAGTACTTC,-,13,TRBJ2-5,TRBV5-1,-
CAISVDASHSNTEAFF,TGTGCCATCAGCGTGGACGCCAGCCACTCGAACACTGAAGCTTTCTTT,-,16,TRBJ1-1,TRBV10-3,-
CASSPGLGVDTQYF,TGTGCCAGCAGCCCGGGACTAGGGGTAGATACGCAGTATTTT,-,14,TRBJ2-3,TRBV7-3,TRBD2
CASSLGWGTGSNEQYF,TGTGCCAGCAGCTTAGGTTGGGGGACAGGCTCGAACGAGCAGTACTTC,-,16,TRBJ2-7,TRBV7-6,TRBD1
CASSPRQGHEQYF,TGTGCCAGCTCACCTCGACAGGGCCACGAGCAGTACTTC,-,13,TRBJ2-7,TRBV18,TRBD1
CASRIDPANTEAFF,TGTGCCAGTAGGATAGACCCAGCGAACACTGAAGCTTTCTTT,-,14,TRBJ1-1,TRBV19,-
CAWSAGGAEAFF,TGTGCCTGGAGTGCCGGGGGCGCTGAAGCTTTCTTT,few,12,TRBJ1-1,TRBV30,-
CASSRDRGGETQYF,TGCGCCAGCAGCCGGGACAGGGGAGGGGAGACCCAGTACTTC,-,14,TRBJ2-5,TRBV5-1,TRBD1
CASSRDRDTDYGYTF,TGTGCCAGCAGTAGAGACCGGGACACTGATTATGGCTACACCTTC,once,15,TRBJ1-2,TRBV6-5,-
CAWGEGVLNEKLFF,TGTGCCTGGGGCGAAGGGGTTCTTAATGAAAAACTGTTTTTT,-,14,TRBJ1-4,TRBV30,-
CASSTLKAGGPDTQYF,TGTGCCAGCAGCACCCTTAAGGCGGGAGGGCCAGATACGCAGTATTTT,-,16,TRBJ2-3,TRBV21-1,-
CASSYSLIDEQYF,TGTGCCAGCAGTTACTCGTTGATCGACGAGCAGTACTTC,-,13,TRBJ2-7,TRBV6-5,-
CSVPGNKNTEAFF,TGCAGCGTTCCCGGTAATAAGAACACTGAAGCTTTCTTT,-,13,TRBJ1-1,TRBV29-1,-
CASSLAGSGGYTF,TGTGCCAGCAGCTTGGCTGGCTCGGGTGGCTACACCTTC,-,13,TRBJ1-2,TRBV5-4,-
CASSIARQGVGQPQHF,TGTGCCAGTAGTATAGCCCGGCAGGGAGTGGGTCAGCCCCAGCATTTT,once,16,TRBJ1-5,TRBV19,-
CASSYGLVAPDTQYF,TGTGCCAGCAGCTATGGACTAGTTGCCCCAGATACGCAGTATTTT,-,15,TRBJ2-3,TRBV2,TRBD2
CAIRGGSNQPQHF,TGTGCCATCCGGGGAGGTTCTAATCAGCCCCAGCATTTT,once,13,TRBJ1-5,TRBV10-3,-
CASRGDRVTDTQYF,TGTGCCAGCAGAGGGGACAGAGTCACAGATACGCAGTATTTT,-,14,TRBJ2-3,TRBV6-5,TRBD1
CASSIDSRGEQYF,TGTGCCAGTAGTATAGACAGTCGTGGCGAGCAGTACTTC,once,13,TRBJ2-7,TRBV19,-
CASSLGTASTDTQYF,TGTGCTAGCAGCTTAGGAACGGCCAGCACAGATACGCAGTATTTT,-,15,TRBJ2-3,TRBV7-7,-
CASTRDRDYIQYF,TGTGCCAGCACAAGAGACAGGGATTACATTCAGTACTTC,once,13,TRBJ2-4,TRBV5-6,TRBD1
CSDRTAYGYTF,TGCAGCGACCGGACAGCCTATGGCTACACCTTC,-,11,TRBJ1-2,TRBV29-1,-